This TCR beta chain was retrieved from a study of blood T cell repertoires in COVID-19. Germline V gene data show CDR1 as MDHEN and CDR2 as SYDVKM. V shed 2 bases and J shed 2 bases, with 10 bases lying between them. CDR3 length: 15 amino acids. Profiling relied on immunoSEQ multiplex PCR, and the TCRdb table lists in-frame clones only, not all of them. Here the sample spans 80,000 to 90,000 clones, roughly 78% being singletons. Sequencing was performed on peripheral blood. The clonotype comes from an elderly woman with acute or convalescent COVID-19. The chain links TRBV28 to TRBJ1-5; D may be TRBD1 (6 bases). The CDR3 reads CASSLPGAGNQPQHF. The CDR3, as DNA: TGTGCCAGCAGTTTACCAGGGGCGGGCAATCAGCCCCAGCATTTT.